Listed below are T cell receptor beta chains from one sample, sequenced in a study of T cell responses to AZD1222 COVID-19 vaccine. Sequencing was performed with immunoSEQ multiplex PCR; in TCRdb, only in-frame clones are kept and a portion is missing. The sample has 150,000 to 200,000 clones, 92% seen once. Here the sequenced sample was peripheral blood, taken 28 days after the second AZD1222 dose. All receptors come from an adult who received the AZD1222 COVID-19 vaccine. Both conserved end residues are part of each CDR3. D genes are given only for firm matches. Clone sizes are given selectively: once, few, many, or a class where the clone is expanded.

v_call	j_call	d_call	clone_size	cdr3_aa	cdr3_nt
TRBV18	TRBJ1-1	-	-	CASSPGDTPNTEAFF	TGTGCCAGCTCACCAGGGGACACACCGAACACTGAAGCTTTCTTT
TRBV27	TRBJ2-7	TRBD2	-	CASSFAGDAYEQYF	TGTGCCAGCAGTTTTGCGGGGGATGCCTACGAGCAGTACTTC
TRBV4-3	TRBJ2-1	-	-	CASSQAIPGEQFF	TGCGCCAGCAGCCAGGCTATCCCTGGGGAGCAGTTCTTC
TRBV5-4	TRBJ2-5	TRBD2	few	CASSPPGGVGETQYF	TGTGCCAGCAGCCCGCCCGGGGGGGTGGGAGAGACCCAGTACTTC
TRBV12-3/TRBV12-4	TRBJ2-1	-	-	CASSPEGGEQFF	TGTGCCAGCAGTCCCGAAGGCGGTGAGCAGTTCTTC
TRBV5-4	TRBJ1-2	-	few	CASSLQGSWSGYTF	TGTGCCAGCAGCTTACAGGGTAGTTGGTCTGGCTACACCTTC
TRBV5-5	TRBJ2-7	TRBD1	-	CASRSRDRSSYEQYF	TGTGCCAGCAGATCCCGGGACAGGAGCTCCTACGAGCAGTACTTC
TRBV28	TRBJ2-1	TRBD2	-	CASRLTSGSSYNEQFF	TGTGCCAGCAGACTGACTAGCGGGAGCTCCTACAATGAGCAGTTCTTC
TRBV2	TRBJ1-5	-	-	CASSGAHNQPQHF	TGTGCCAGCAGTGGGGCCCACAATCAGCCCCAGCATTTT
TRBV13	TRBJ1-1	-	-	CASSLPGLEAFF	TGTGCCAGCAGCCTCCCTGGACTTGAAGCTTTCTTT